These T cell receptor beta chains were read from a single sample in a study of human versus mouse CDR3 diversity and MHC coevolution. This table comes from immunoSEQ multiplex PCR, and its TCRdb copy is limited to in-frame clones, with some not included. The top ten clones hold about 19% of a sample with just under 60,000 clones, approximately 94% of them seen once. The sequenced sample consisted of naive CD4+ T cells from blood. The receptors stem from a person in their sixties in good health. Each CDR3 is given with its conserved first and last residue. Each record gives: D gene, J gene, clone size, V gene, CDR3 protein, CDR3 DNA. A D gene is named only where the DNA matches it firmly. Clone size is not always given. Where it is, it says once, few, many or a class for expanded clones.

TRBD1	TRBJ1-1	.	TRBV7-9	CASSFRQGNTEAFF	TGTGCCAGCAGCTTCCGACAGGGGAACACTGAAGCTTTCTTT
TRBD2	TRBJ2-1	.	TRBV5-1	CASQGLAGGFDNEQFF	TGCGCCAGCCAGGGACTAGCGGGAGGTTTCGACAATGAGCAGTTCTTC
TRBD2	TRBJ2-1	.	TRBV4-2	CASSQEGVGEGIGEQFF	TGTGCCAGCAGCCAAGAAGGAGTGGGGGAGGGGATTGGGGAGCAGTTCTTC
TRBD2	TRBJ2-3	.	TRBV9	CASTTGGLTTDTQYF	TGTGCCAGCACCACGGGGGGATTAACCACAGATACGCAGTATTTT
TRBD1	TRBJ2-2	.	TRBV7-7	CASSSRQGSNTGELFF	TGTGCCAGCAGCTCTCGACAGGGGTCGAACACCGGGGAGCTGTTTTTT
TRBD1	TRBJ1-2	.	TRBV6-5	CASRRDRGWNYGYTF	TGTGCCAGCAGAAGGGACAGGGGCTGGAACTATGGCTACACCTTC
.	TRBJ2-2	.	TRBV27	CASSRLSVRGAGELFF	TGTGCCAGCAGCCGACTTAGCGTCAGGGGGGCCGGGGAGCTGTTTTTT
TRBD1	TRBJ1-1	.	TRBV7-9	CASSFQQGYGTEAFF	TGTGCCAGCAGCTTTCAACAGGGGTACGGCACTGAAGCTTTCTTT
TRBD1	TRBJ1-5	.	TRBV7-8	CASSLRDREAQPQHF	TGTGCCAGCAGCTTGAGGGACAGGGAAGCCCAGCCCCAGCATTTT
.	TRBJ2-3	once	TRBV7-2	CASSLAGGTSYTDTQYF	TGTGCCAGCAGCTTAGCGGGAGGTACTAGCTACACAGATACGCAGTATTTT
TRBD1	TRBJ2-5	.	TRBV11-2	CASSLRQGRGETQYF	TGTGCCAGCAGCCTCAGACAGGGGCGAGGAGAGACCCAGTACTTC
TRBD1	TRBJ1-1	few	TRBV7-9	CASSLGQPDTEAFF	TGTGCCAGCAGCCTGGGACAGCCTGACACTGAAGCTTTCTTT
TRBD1	TRBJ2-2	.	TRBV11-2	CASSLTGGRTGELFF	TGTGCCAGCAGCCTTACAGGGGGCAGGACCGGGGAGCTGTTTTTT
.	TRBJ1-4	few	TRBV19	CASSDGQPHEKLFF	TGTGCCAGTAGTGACGGACAGCCTCATGAAAAACTGTTTTTT
TRBD1	TRBJ1-5	.	TRBV6-6	CASSYGTEGQPQHF	TGTGCCAGCAGTTACGGGACAGAAGGGCAGCCCCAGCATTTT
TRBD1	TRBJ2-2	.	TRBV5-4	CASSSPGTGFPGELFF	TGTGCCAGCAGCTCCCCCGGGACAGGGTTTCCCGGGGAGCTGTTTTTT
TRBD2	TRBJ2-3	.	TRBV11-2	CASTTRGGTDTQYF	TGTGCCAGCACCACCCGGGGGGGCACAGATACGCAGTATTTT
.	TRBJ2-7	.	TRBV2	CATQMEQGGSEQYF	TGTGCCACCCAAATGGAACAGGGTGGAAGCGAGCAGTACTTC
TRBD2	TRBJ2-1	.	TRBV7-8	CASSRGSGSNEQFF	TGTGCCAGCAGCCGTGGGAGCGGGAGCAATGAGCAGTTCTTC
TRBD1	TRBJ2-1	.	TRBV6-1	CASRQQGSSYNEQFF	TGTGCCAGCAGACAACAGGGGAGCTCCTACAATGAGCAGTTCTTC
TRBD2	TRBJ2-7	.	TRBV11-2	CASSFSFSTSDTYEQYF	TGTGCCAGCAGTTTTAGTTTTAGTACTAGCGACACCTACGAGCAGTACTTC
TRBD1	TRBJ2-5	.	TRBV7-7	CASSPTGQGLQYF	TGTGCCAGCAGCCCCACGGGACAGGGATTGCAGTACTTC
TRBD1	TRBJ1-2	.	TRBV4-1	CASSRDRVYGYTF	TGCGCCAGCAGCCGGGACAGAGTCTATGGCTACACCTTC
TRBD2	TRBJ2-1	.	TRBV7-3	CASSPQGREGPNEQFF	TGTGCCAGCAGCCCCCAAGGGCGGGAGGGCCCGAATGAGCAGTTCTTC